The source of this TCR beta chain is a study of cytomegalovirus exposure and HLA in healthy donors. Study-wide findings and caveats: The finding came from a later analysis; first-cohort TCR clusters tended to co-occur in the 95 to 150 validation repertoires. The study flagged 150 to 200 TCR beta chains as cytomegalovirus-associated.

This clone appeared a single time. Its matching antigen is unknown. V lost 7 bases and J 6 bases, leaving 27 bases between the germline ends. Germline V gene sequence: CDR1 LNHDA, CDR2 SQIVND (reference sequence). This CDR3 is built from 18 residues. Clones were read by immunoSEQ multiplex PCR, and TCRdb kept only the in-frame ones, dropping some. The data hold 150,000 to 160,000 clones, with 80% to 90% observed a single time. The TCR originated in a man between 18 and 29 years old in good health and CMV-seropositive. The chain uses TRBV19 and TRBJ2-2; D is possibly TRBD1 (6 bases). The sequencing input was PBMCs. CDR3 DNA sequence: TGTGCCAGTACCCAGTCAGGGGCGAAGTCTTCTCCAGCCGGGGAGCTGTTTTTT. It is translated as CASTQSGAKSSPAGELFF.